The 14 T cell receptor beta chains listed next were all sequenced from one sample in a study of blood T cell repertoires in COVID-19. Sequencing used immunoSEQ multiplex PCR; TCRdb keeps in-frame clones, though not all of them. The data hold 60,000 to 65,000 clones, with 75% to 85% observed a single time. Sequencing input: peripheral blood. Source of these receptors: a human donor in a cohort sampled during active COVID-19.

This clone showed up just a few times. Within the sample, other DNA sequences also encode this same CDR3. This chain connects TRBV27 to TRBJ1-2; TRBD1 matches 7 bases. CDR1 and CDR2 from the germline V gene are MNHEY and SMNVEV (reference sequence). V was pared by 3 bases and J by 6 bases, with 4 bases of the junction left unmatched. The CDR3 spans 13 residues. The CDR3 region is CASSLNRGNGYTF. In DNA, the CDR3 is TGTGCCAGCAGTTTGAACAGGGGAAATGGCTACACCTTC.

The chain has TRBV5-4 and TRBJ2-7; a possible D gene is TRBD1 (6 bases). This CDR3 spans 12 amino acids. The V end was cut by 3 bases, the J end by 7 bases, with 11 bases between. CDR1 and CDR2 (germline): SGHNT, YYREEE (reference sequence). CDR3 nucleotides: TGTGCCAGCAGCTCGGACAGTAAGGAGCAGTACTTC. Translated, it gives CASSSDSKEQYF.

A few counts support this clone. The chain carries TRBV7-2 and TRBJ2-7; perhaps TRBD2 as D (6 bases). V lost 7 bases and J lost 0, with 16 bases in between. The V gene's germline CDR1 is SGHTA and CDR2 FQGNSA. CDR3 length: 15 residues. The CDR3 bases are TGTGCCAGCACCCGCGGTGGGGGGACCTCCTACGAGCAGTACTTC. Translated, it gives CASTRGGGTSYEQYF. The whole variable domain, filled in from reference TRBV7-2 and TRBJ2-7, reads GAGVSQSPSNKVTEKGKDVELRCDPISGHTALYWYRQSLGQGLEFLIYFQGNSAPDKSGLPSDRFSAERTGGSVSTLTIQRTQQEDSAVYLCASTRGGGTSYEQYFGPGTRLTVT.

The rearrangement links TRBV7-2 to TRBJ1-2, with 9 nucleotides matching TRBD1. Germline CDR1 and CDR2: SGHTA and FQGNSA. J gave up 6 bases and V 2 bases, and 7 bases lay outside the gene matches. CDR3 length: 15 amino acids. DNA for the CDR3: TGTGCCAGCAGCTTAAGGTTACAGGGGGCGAATGGCTACACCTTC. Protein: CASSLRLQGANGYTF.

The chain couples TRBV7-2 to TRBJ2-3; no definite D call. V gave up 3 bases and J gave up 0 bases, with 4 bases separating them. Germline CDR1 is SGHTA and CDR2 is FQGNSA. This CDR3 spans 13 amino acids. CDR3 bases: TGTGCCAGCAGCTTCATGAGCACAGATACGCAGTATTTT. Translation: CASSFMSTDTQYF. The complete variable domain, with remaining parts taken from reference TRBV7-2 and TRBJ2-3, reads GAGVSQSPSNKVTEKGKDVELRCDPISGHTALYWYRQSLGQGLEFLIYFQGNSAPDKSGLPSDRFSAERTGGSVSTLTIQRTQQEDSAVYLCASSFMSTDTQYFGPGTRLTVL.

CDR3 residues: CASSDGSGSYNEQFF. The DNA of the CDR3 is TGCGCCAGCAGTGATGGGTCGGGCTCCTACAATGAGCAGTTCTTC. The J gene is TRBJ2-1, the V gene TRBV10-1, with D uncertain. CDR1 is WNHNN and CDR2 is SYGVQD in the germline V gene (reference sequence). The CDR3 has 15 amino acids. V gave up 3 bases and J gave up 0 bases, with 9 bases separating them.

V usage is TRBV21-1 and J usage is TRBJ1-2. TRBV21-1 is annotated as a pseudogene. The length of the CDR3 is 13 residues. CDR3 amino acids: CASSGGTNYGYTF. CDR3 in DNA: TGTGCCAGCAGCGGAGGGACTAACTATGGCTACACCTTC.

The V and J genes are TRBV5-5 and TRBJ1-4; TRBD1 might be the D (5 bases). Germline CDR1 is SGHKS and CDR2 is YYEKEE (reference sequence). This CDR3 is 15 amino acids long. With 0 bases removed from V and 4 bases from J, the gap between germline ends came to 10 bases. For the CDR3, the DNA is TGTGCCAGCAGCTTGGGGCGGGGCCTTAATGAAAAACTGTTTTTT. This encodes CASSLGRGLNEKLFF.

This clone was counted only a few times. The chain is built from TRBV19 and TRBJ1-6, with D hard to call. The CDR3 runs to 14 residues. Trimming pared 7 bases from V and 7 bases from J, leaving 14 bases between. Germline V lookup: CDR1 LNHDA, CDR2 SQIVND (reference sequence). CDR3 protein: CASNPAGNNSPLHF. Here the CDR3 DNA reads TGTGCCAGTAACCCGGCAGGTAACAATTCACCCCTCCACTTT.

This clone was counted ten times or more. The rearrangement joins TRBV10-3 to TRBJ1-6; TRBD1 agrees at 7 bases. This CDR3 contains 14 residues. CDR1 is ENHRY and CDR2 is SYGVKD in the germline V gene. With 6 bases clipped from V and 8 bases from J, the junction kept 7 bases outside the gene matches. The CDR3 spells CAISARDSDSPLHF. DNA of the CDR3: TGTGCCATCAGCGCCCGGGACAGCGATTCACCCCTCCACTTT.

The gene calls are TRBV28 and TRBJ1-6; D is possibly TRBD1 (6 bases). CDR3 length: 14 residues. The germline gives CDR1 MDHEN, CDR2 SYDVKM. Trimming took 6 bases from V and 9 from J, leaving 15 bases between them. The CDR3 nucleotides read TGTGCCAGCAGGTCAGGGGAAGGGATTTCACCCCTCCACTTT. Translation: CASRSGEGISPLHF.

V is TRBV12-5 and J is TRBJ2-7; the match to TRBD1 covers 7 bases. There are 13 residues in the CDR3. Trimming took 1 base from V and 6 from J; bases not matched to a gene: 3. Germline V gives CDR1 LGHNT, CDR2 FRNRAP. CDR3 protein: CASGLAGQFEQYF. The CDR3 coding sequence is TGTGCTAGTGGTTTGGCGGGACAGTTCGAGCAGTACTTC.

The chain carries TRBV12-3 or TRBV12-4 and TRBJ1-1; D remains ambiguous. The CDR3 consists of 12 residues. Between the trimmed V and J ends, which lost 6 bases and 4 bases, there was a span of 9 bases. CDR3 protein: CASRPGGTEAFF. The DNA for the CDR3 is TGTGCCAGCAGACCCGGAGGCACTGAAGCTTTCTTT.

The rearrangement joins TRBV4-2 to TRBJ1-6, with D perhaps matching TRBD1 (6 bases). This CDR3 has 18 amino acids. V gave up 0 bases and J gave up 6 bases, with 18 bases separating them. Germline lookup yields CDR1 LGHNA and CDR2 YNFKEQ. CDR3 DNA: TGTGCCAGCAGCCAAGATGGCGGCAGGGGCTCCAGTAATTCACCCCTCCACTTT. Its protein product is CASSQDGGRGSSNSPLHF.